This section outlines one T cell receptor (beta chain) sequence together with its context. Terminally differentiated effector memory CD45RA+ cells were excluded by CCR7 positive selection of CD45RO-negative cells. Per the germline V gene, CDR1 is MNHEY and CDR2 is SVGAGI. The ends were cut back, 6 bases at V and 0 bases at J, with 12 bases in the middle. This CDR3 comprises 15 residues. This specimen belongs to a study of shared clonotypes between healthy human individuals. Profiled with immunoSEQ multiplex PCR; TCRdb holds only in-frame clones, not every one. The data show millions of clones, about 95% seen once.

The origin of this receptor is a man aged 18 to 35 in good health. V and J are TRBV6-5 and TRBJ2-1; the D gene is possibly TRBD2 (6 bases). Sequenced sample: naive CD8+ T cells sorted from blood. The CDR3 sequence: CASSDLASSYNEQFF. For the CDR3, the DNA is TGTGCCAGCAGCGACCTAGCGAGCTCCTACAATGAGCAGTTCTTC.